This T cell receptor beta chain stems from a study of T cells after yellow fever vaccination. This clonotype was recorded many times. Its antigen is currently unknown. TCR cDNA, made by 5'RACE template switching, carried an added universal primer site and UMIs. TCRdb reprocessed the 5' RACE reads with MiXCR, giving one entry per CDR3 protein. The data contain about 50,000 distinct CDR3 sequences, around 7% of them singletons. The germline gives CDR1 LNHNV, CDR2 YYDKDF (reference sequence). V lost 9 bases to trimming and J lost 0 bases, with 5 bases between them. The CDR3 covers 12 residues. Study conclusions and caveats: Faster peaking, at day 5 versus 15, marked a secondary response that was weaker.

The receptor was derived from a man younger than 35 who received the YFV17D yellow fever vaccine. This chain uses TRBV15 with TRBJ2-2, with D hard to call. Sequences were derived from CD8+ T cells sorted from PBMCs, sampled around 15 days after the first yellow fever vaccination. CDR3 sequence reads: CATQTNTGELFF. The CDR3 nucleotides read TGTGCCACTCAAACGAACACCGGGGAGCTGTTTTTT.